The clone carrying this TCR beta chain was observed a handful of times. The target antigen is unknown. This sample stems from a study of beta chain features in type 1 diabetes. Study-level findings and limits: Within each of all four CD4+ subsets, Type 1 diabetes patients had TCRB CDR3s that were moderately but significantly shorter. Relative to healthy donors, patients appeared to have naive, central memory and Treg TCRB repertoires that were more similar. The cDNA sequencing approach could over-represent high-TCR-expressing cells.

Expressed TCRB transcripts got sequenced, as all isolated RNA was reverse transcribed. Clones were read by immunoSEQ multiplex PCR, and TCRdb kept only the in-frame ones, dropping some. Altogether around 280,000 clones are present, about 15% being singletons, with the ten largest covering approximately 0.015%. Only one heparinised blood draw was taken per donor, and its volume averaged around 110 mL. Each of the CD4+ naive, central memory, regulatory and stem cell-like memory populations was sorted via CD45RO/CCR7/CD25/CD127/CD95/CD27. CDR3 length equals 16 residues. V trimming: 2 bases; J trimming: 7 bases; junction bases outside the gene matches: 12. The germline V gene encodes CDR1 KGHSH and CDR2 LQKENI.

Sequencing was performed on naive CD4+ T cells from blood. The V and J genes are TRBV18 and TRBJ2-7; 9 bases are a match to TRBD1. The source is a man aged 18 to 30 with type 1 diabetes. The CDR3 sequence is CASSPDGQGNMGEQYF. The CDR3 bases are TGTGCCAGCTCACCAGACGGACAGGGGAATATGGGTGAGCAGTACTTC.